This T cell receptor (beta chain) was observed in a study of shared T cell receptors in the human thymus. There are 14 residues in the CDR3. V was pared by 6 bases and J by 8 bases, with 16 bases between. Germline V CDR1 and CDR2: MNHNS, SASEGT. Here immunoSEQ multiplex PCR was the method, and the copy in TCRdb shows in-frame clones only, minus some. The sample lists hundreds of thousands of clones; 87% were seen once. The data also belong to a second study, concerning human thymus T cells. That work contributes: Thymus was obtained from resections taken during corrective heart surgery. V and J gene usage appeared biased in thymic and blood repertoires. Reports from related research described highly overlapping thymic repertoires among unrelated individuals.

V and J are TRBV6-1 and TRBJ1-4; D may be TRBD1 (5 bases). Material for sequencing was thymocytes. This clonotype was obtained from a boy under three years old with a congenital heart defect. The CDR3 sequence: CASRVCQGEEKLFF. DNA for the CDR3: TGTGCCAGCAGGGTCTGTCAGGGCGAGGAAAAACTGTTTTTT.